This T cell receptor (beta chain) was documented in a study of sequential checkpoint blockade in melanoma. The germline gives CDR1 MNHNS, CDR2 SASEGT. The CDR3 is 13 amino acids. V lost 6 bases to trimming and J lost 3 bases, with 8 bases between them. Stated treatment: randomized to nivolumab then ipilimumab (arm A) or the reverse (arm B). Measured with immunoSEQ multiplex PCR; TCRdb has only the in-frame clones, and not every one. The sample shows about 40,000 clones, more than 80% of them seen only once. This sequence was found in a human donor with melanoma. The sample in question was CD8+ T cells sorted from blood (inferred from file names), obtained from a patient given nivolumab and ipilimumab in sequence. The rearrangement joins TRBV6-1 to TRBJ2-2; D ambiguous. In DNA form, the CDR3 reads TGTGCCAGCAGAGTAGTCTACACCGGGGAGCTGTTTTTT. Amino acid sequence: CASRVVYTGELFF.